This T cell receptor beta chain was recovered during a study of blood T cell repertoires in COVID-19. Recovered status applied to Cohort 3 donors who had two consecutive negative PCRs. It also applied to those with clearance or with symptom resolution. Profiling relied on immunoSEQ multiplex PCR, and the TCRdb table lists in-frame clones only, not all of them. The sample has around 190,000 clones; roughly 77% are singletons. The sequenced sample consisted of PBMCs or T cells enriched from blood (not recorded which). This clonotype was sampled from a man between 35 and 55 years old who had recovered from COVID-19.

CDR3 region: CASSLRERSGNTIYF. The CDR3 nucleotides read TGTGCCAGCAGCTTGAGGGAGCGGTCTGGAAACACCATATATTTT. This chain links TRBV7-9 with TRBJ1-3; D gene unclear. Germline V CDR1 and CDR2: SEHNR, FQNEAQ (reference sequence). The CDR3 is made up of 15 amino acids. Trimming removed 3 bases at V and 1 base at J, with 10 bases between. The full variable domain, with the rest looked up from reference TRBV7-9 and TRBJ1-3, is DTGVSQNPRHKITKRGQNVTFRCDPISEHNRLYWYRQTLGQGPEFLTYFQNEAQLEKSRLLSDRFSAERPKGSFSTLEIQRTEQGDSAMYLCASSLRERSGNTIYFGEGSWLTVV.